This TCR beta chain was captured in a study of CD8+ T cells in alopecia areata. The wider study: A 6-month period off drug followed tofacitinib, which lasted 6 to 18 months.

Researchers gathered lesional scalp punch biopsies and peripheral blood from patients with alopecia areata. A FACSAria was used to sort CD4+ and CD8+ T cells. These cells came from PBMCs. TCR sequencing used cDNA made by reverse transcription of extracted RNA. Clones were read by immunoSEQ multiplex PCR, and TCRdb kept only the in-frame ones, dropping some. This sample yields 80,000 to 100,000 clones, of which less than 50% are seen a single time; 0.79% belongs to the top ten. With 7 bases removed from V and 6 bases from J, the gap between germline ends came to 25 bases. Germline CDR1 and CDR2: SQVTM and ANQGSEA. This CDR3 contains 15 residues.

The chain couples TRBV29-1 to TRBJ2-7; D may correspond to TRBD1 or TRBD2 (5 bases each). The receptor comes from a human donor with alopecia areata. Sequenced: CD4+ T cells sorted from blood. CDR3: CSAVGTDGFEGEQYF. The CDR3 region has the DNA TGCAGCGCTGTCGGGACGGATGGTTTTGAAGGCGAGCAGTACTTC.